One T cell receptor beta chain is described in this entry. Only in-frame clones appear in the TCRdb table, and some are missing; sequencing was by immunoSEQ multiplex PCR. The sample comprises around 77,000 clones, approximately 80% of which are singletons, and 5.5% to 8% rests with the top ten. The data stem from a study of blood T cell repertoires in COVID-19. Unmatched junction bases numbered 11, after V lost 6 bases and J lost 4 bases. Per germline, CDR1 SGHVS and CDR2 FQNEAQ. The CDR3 loop spans 18 amino acids. The sequenced material came from peripheral blood. The chain couples TRBV7-8 to TRBJ2-1, with 14 bases lining up with TRBD2. The sequence was collected from a man aged 25 to 40 with COVID-19, enrolled during active disease. The CDR3 coding sequence is TGTGCCAGCAGGCCGGGACTAGCGGGAGTAAGCTTTTACAATGAGCAGTTCTTC. Translated: CASRPGLAGVSFYNEQFF.